The TCR beta chain under discussion was sequenced for a study of T cell responses to AZD1222 COVID-19 vaccine. As regards this clone: Its antigen remains unknown.

Broader study findings: Spike was spanned by vaccine-associated CD4 TCRs, with dominance at 160-218 and 743-854. The study identified only five to seven AZD1222 recipients as seropositive at baseline. There were mostly white British donors and more females than males, and clonal diversity was possibly underestimated.

TCRdb's copy holds only in-frame clones and misses some; the assay was immunoSEQ multiplex PCR. The sample holds about 180,000 clones; approximately 91% are singletons and the top ten take roughly 2%. Germline V gene data show CDR1 as MDHEN and CDR2 as SYDVKM. The CDR3 spans 15 residues. The V segment lost 3 bases and the J segment 6 bases; nucleotides outside the gene matches: 8. This chain uses TRBV28 with TRBJ1-5; 7 bases align to TRBD1. The TCR comes from an adult who received the AZD1222 COVID-19 vaccine. This sample comprised peripheral blood, obtained 28 days after the second AZD1222 dose. The CDR3 DNA reads TGTGCCAGCAGTTTCGACAGGGCAGGGAGTCAGCCCCAGCATTTT. Its protein product is CASSFDRAGSQPQHF. Drawing the rest from reference TRBV28 and TRBJ1-5, the complete variable domain is DVKVTQSSRYLVKRTGEKVFLECVQDMDHENMFWYRQDPGLGLRLIYFSYDVKMKEKGDIPEGYSVSREKKERFSLILESASTNQTSMYLCASSFDRAGSQPQHFGDGTRLSIL.